Listed below are T cell receptor beta chains from one sample, sequenced in a study of T-cell reconstitution after alpha-beta-depleted transplantation in children. TCRdb independently ran MiXCR on the PCR reads; one entry per CDR3 protein. The sample contains about a million distinct CDR3 sequences, less than 30% of which appear only once. Sample: PBMCs, mostly from graft donor cells, taken 360 days after TCRalphabeta/CD19-depleted stem cell transplant. Every receptor here comes from a boy under three years old who had a stem cell transplant for SCID, so the T cells may come from the graft donor. The CDR3 runs from the conserved cysteine through the conserved F or W. The order of the fields is CDR3 length, V gene, J gene, D gene, clone size, CDR3 protein, CDR3 DNA. D genes are given only for firm matches. Only some rows state a clone size, as once, few, many or a class for expanded clones.

cdr3_length: 16
v_call: TRBV7-2
j_call: TRBJ2-2
d_call: NA
clone_size: NA
cdr3_aa: CASSLVDRRNTGELFF
cdr3_nt: TGTGCCAGCAGCTTAGTCGACAGGCGAAACACCGGGGAGCTGTTTTTT

cdr3_length: 14
v_call: TRBV5-1
j_call: TRBJ2-7
d_call: TRBD1
clone_size: NA
cdr3_aa: CASRIETGHYEQYF
cdr3_nt: TGCGCCAGCAGGATCGAGACAGGGCACTACGAGCAGTACTTC

cdr3_length: 15
v_call: TRBV29-1
j_call: TRBJ2-1
d_call: NA
clone_size: NA
cdr3_aa: CSVSRDFSSYNEQFF
cdr3_nt: TGCAGCGTTAGTCGGGACTTTAGCTCCTACAATGAGCAGTTCTTC

cdr3_length: 15
v_call: TRBV6-5
j_call: TRBJ2-3
d_call: NA
clone_size: few
cdr3_aa: CASSYAGAHTDTQYF
cdr3_nt: TGTGCCAGCAGTTACGCCGGTGCCCACACAGATACGCAGTATTTT

cdr3_length: 15
v_call: TRBV28
j_call: TRBJ1-5
d_call: NA
clone_size: NA
cdr3_aa: CASSLTRYSNQPQHF
cdr3_nt: TGTGCCAGCAGTTTAACCAGGTATAGCAATCAGCCCCAGCATTTT

cdr3_length: 14
v_call: TRBV7-9
j_call: TRBJ2-5
d_call: NA
clone_size: NA
cdr3_aa: CASSSTGLKETQYF
cdr3_nt: TGTGCCAGCAGCTCGACAGGACTAAAAGAGACCCAGTACTTC

cdr3_length: 14
v_call: TRBV5-1
j_call: TRBJ2-1
d_call: NA
clone_size: NA
cdr3_aa: CASTLSTQYNEQFF
cdr3_nt: TGCGCCAGCACCCTATCCACGCAGTACAATGAGCAGTTCTTC

cdr3_length: 16
v_call: TRBV20-1
j_call: TRBJ2-5
d_call: NA
clone_size: NA
cdr3_aa: CSAGKQGPLFQETQYF
cdr3_nt: TGCAGTGCCGGCAAACAGGGTCCCCTCTTCCAAGAGACCCAGTACTTC

cdr3_length: 16
v_call: TRBV4-1
j_call: TRBJ2-6
d_call: NA
clone_size: NA
cdr3_aa: CASSQFPRTGANVLTF
cdr3_nt: TGCGCCAGCAGCCAGTTCCCCCGAACTGGGGCCAACGTCCTGACTTTC

cdr3_length: 16
v_call: TRBV28
j_call: TRBJ2-5
d_call: NA
clone_size: NA
cdr3_aa: CASSISQGAGGETQYF
cdr3_nt: TGTGCCAGCAGTATCTCACAGGGGGCGGGGGGAGAGACCCAGTACTTC

cdr3_length: 12
v_call: TRBV5-1
j_call: TRBJ1-5
d_call: NA
clone_size: NA
cdr3_aa: CASSWDLEPQHF
cdr3_nt: TGCGCCAGCAGCTGGGATCTAGAGCCCCAGCATTTT

cdr3_length: 14
v_call: TRBV20-1
j_call: TRBJ2-7
d_call: NA
clone_size: few
cdr3_aa: CSAKGETRIYEQYF
cdr3_nt: TGCAGTGCTAAGGGTGAGACTAGGATCTACGAGCAGTACTTC

cdr3_length: 12
v_call: TRBV20-1
j_call: TRBJ2-5
d_call: NA
clone_size: NA
cdr3_aa: CSAKRSRETQYF
cdr3_nt: TGCAGTGCTAAGCGTTCTAGGGAGACCCAGTACTTC

cdr3_length: 14
v_call: TRBV5-1
j_call: TRBJ2-5
d_call: NA
clone_size: few
cdr3_aa: CASSPSWSQETQYF
cdr3_nt: TGCGCCAGCAGCCCTTCATGGAGCCAAGAGACCCAGTACTTC

cdr3_length: 16
v_call: TRBV9
j_call: TRBJ2-3
d_call: TRBD2
clone_size: few
cdr3_aa: CASSLSGGAQGDTQYF
cdr3_nt: TGTGCCAGCAGCCTCAGCGGGGGGGCCCAGGGGGATACGCAGTATTTT

cdr3_length: 12
v_call: TRBV6-1
j_call: TRBJ2-7
d_call: TRBD1
clone_size: NA
cdr3_aa: CASRESTGGQYF
cdr3_nt: TGTGCCAGCAGGGAATCGACAGGGGGGCAGTACTTC

cdr3_length: 12
v_call: TRBV5-1
j_call: TRBJ2-3
d_call: NA
clone_size: NA
cdr3_aa: CASSGTWAEQYF
cdr3_nt: TGCGCCAGCAGCGGGACCTGGGCGGAGCAGTATTTT

cdr3_length: 13
v_call: TRBV29-1
j_call: TRBJ2-1
d_call: NA
clone_size: NA
cdr3_aa: CSVDVMQYNEQFF
cdr3_nt: TGCAGCGTTGATGTCATGCAGTACAATGAGCAGTTCTTC

cdr3_length: 15
v_call: TRBV7-8
j_call: TRBJ2-3
d_call: NA
clone_size: NA
cdr3_aa: CASSLGRPPGDTQYF
cdr3_nt: TGTGCCAGCAGCTTAGGGCGGCCTCCTGGAGATACGCAGTATTTT

cdr3_length: 19
v_call: TRBV19
j_call: TRBJ2-1
d_call: TRBD2
clone_size: few
cdr3_aa: CASSIDGTSGGYSYNEQFF
cdr3_nt: TGTGCCAGTAGTATAGATGGGACTAGCGGGGGTTACTCCTACAATGAGCAGTTCTTC

cdr3_length: 15
v_call: TRBV5-1
j_call: TRBJ2-7
d_call: TRBD1
clone_size: NA
cdr3_aa: CASRTRPGQTYEQYF
cdr3_nt: TGCGCCAGCAGAACCCGTCCGGGACAGACCTACGAGCAGTACTTC

cdr3_length: 14
v_call: TRBV20-1
j_call: TRBJ1-4
d_call: NA
clone_size: NA
cdr3_aa: CSASVGHTNEKLFF
cdr3_nt: TGCAGTGCTAGCGTAGGACACACCAATGAAAAACTGTTTTTT

cdr3_length: 15
v_call: TRBV5-4
j_call: TRBJ2-4
d_call: NA
clone_size: few
cdr3_aa: CASSPEGSAKNIQYF
cdr3_nt: TGTGCCAGCAGCCCCGAAGGGTCAGCCAAAAACATTCAGTACTTC